This TCR beta chain was observed in a study of blood T cell repertoires in COVID-19. Background on the study: Some COVID-19 samples were acute and others convalescent; all came from the United States, Italy and Spain. Nucleic acid was either cDNA or gDNA, and it came from T cells, B-cell-depleted T cells, or PBMCs.

Cohorts were based on clinical histories the participants reported. Recovered participants had two consecutive negative NP/OP PCR tests, healthcare professional clearance, or symptom resolution. The CDR3 is made up of 13 amino acids. Germline CDR1 SGHNT, CDR2 YYREEE (reference sequence). Trimming at V came to 3 bases and at J to 6 bases, leaving 5 bases not matched to a gene. TCRdb's table, derived via immunoSEQ multiplex PCR, lists solely in-frame clones and lacks some. The sample has 450,000 or so clones, 80% to 95% seen once. Sequencing was done on a sample of PBMCs or T cells enriched from blood (not recorded which). V is TRBV5-4 and J is TRBJ1-2; 7 nucleotides match TRBD1. This sequence was found in a man between 18 and 29 years old who had recovered from COVID-19. The chain's CDR3 is CASSWTGGHGYTF. The CDR3 nucleotides read TGTGCCAGCAGCTGGACAGGTGGTCATGGCTACACCTTC. Complete variable domain (other parts from reference TRBV5-4 and TRBJ1-2): ETGVTQSPTHLIKTRGQQVTLRCSSQSGHNTVSWYQQALGQGPQFIFQYYREEENGRGNFPPRFSGLQFPNYSSELNVNALELDDSALYLCASSWTGGHGYTFGSGTRLTVV.